The following is a TCR beta chain sequence with its context. The target antigen is unknown. After 5'RACE with constant-segment primers, TCR alpha and TCR beta cDNA libraries carrying sample barcodes and UMIs were obtained. From the 5' RACE reads, TCRdb called clonotypes with MiXCR, one entry per CDR3 protein. The table shows 300,000 to 350,000 distinct CDR3 sequences, with approximately 14% occurring only once. V lost 2 bases to trimming and J lost 2 bases, with 5 bases between them. There are 12 residues in the CDR3. In germline, CDR1 is GTSNPN, CDR2 SVGIG (reference sequence). The sample comes from a study of T-cell memory formation after mild COVID-19. Notes on the study in general: CD4+ clones that contracted lay mainly in CM and EM; CD8+ ones lay in EMRA.

What was sequenced was PBMCs or a T cell subset sorted from them (not recorded which). The TCR originated in a man between 18 and 35 years old who had mild COVID-19 (a few samples of this study predate the infection). Cell type and time point are not known. The V gene is TRBV30, the J gene TRBJ2-3; no reliable D call. CDR3 sequence: CAWSWATDTQYF. The CDR3 coding sequence is TGTGCCTGGAGTTGGGCCACAGATACGCAGTATTTT.